These T cell receptor beta chains were read from a single sample in a study of blood T cell repertoires in COVID-19. Data came from immunoSEQ multiplex PCR; TCRdb stores just in-frame clones and leaves some out. This sample carries some 31,000 clones, roughly 94% of them seen once, and the ten largest clones take more than 2%. Sequencing used peripheral blood. These receptors were taken from a man aged 45-60 years with active COVID-19. Both conserved end residues are part of each CDR3. A D gene is named only where the DNA matches it firmly. A clone size is listed for some rows: how often the clone was seen (once, few, many), or a class if it is expanded.

v_gene	j_gene	d_gene	abundance	CDR3aa	CDR3nt
TRBV7-6	TRBJ2-2	TRBD2	NA	CASSSRVGLAGGPTGELFF	TGTGCCAGCAGCTCTAGAGTGGGACTAGCGGGGGGGCCGACCGGGGAGCTGTTTTTT
TRBV28	TRBJ1-2	NA	NA	CATKPRGDYGYTF	TGTGCCACCAAGCCCCGGGGAGACTATGGCTACACCTTC
TRBV5-6	TRBJ2-2	TRBD1	NA	CASSLDRGIVTGELFF	TGTGCCAGCAGCCTGGACAGGGGTATCGTCACCGGGGAGCTGTTTTTT
TRBV12-3/TRBV12-4	TRBJ2-7	NA	NA	CASRRSSVYEQYF	TGTGCCAGCAGACGTAGTAGTGTGTACGAGCAGTACTTC
TRBV7-2	TRBJ2-1	NA	NA	CASNGGRHNEQFF	TGTGCCAGCAACGGGGGGCGTCACAATGAGCAGTTCTTC
TRBV15	TRBJ1-3	NA	NA	CATSRDTSRVAGNTIYF	TGTGCCACCAGCAGAGATACTAGCAGGGTAGCTGGAAACACCATATATTTT
TRBV18	TRBJ1-1	TRBD1	few	CASSFIRDSEAFF	TGTGCCAGCTCATTCATCCGGGACAGTGAAGCTTTCTTT
TRBV10-2	TRBJ1-1	NA	NA	CASRDRLNTEAFF	TGCGCCAGCAGGGACAGACTAAACACTGAAGCTTTCTTT
TRBV6-5	TRBJ2-7	TRBD1	NA	CASPPGAGGSYEQYF	TGTGCCAGCCCCCCAGGGGCAGGGGGATCCTACGAGCAGTACTTC
TRBV3-1/TRBV3-2	TRBJ2-7	TRBD2	NA	CASSPSGTSSYEQYF	TGTGCCAGCAGCCCAAGTGGGACTAGTTCCTACGAGCAGTACTTC
TRBV7-7	TRBJ2-5	TRBD1	NA	CASSRDRQETQYF	TGTGCTAGCAGCAGGGACAGGCAAGAGACCCAGTACTTC
TRBV1	TRBJ1-4	NA	NA	CTSSQEGGELFF	TGCACCAGCAGCCAAGAGGGAGGAGAACTGTTTTTT
TRBV6-1	TRBJ2-7	NA	NA	CASSELGTIYEQYF	TGTGCCAGCAGTGAATTGGGGACAATCTACGAGCAGTACTTC
TRBV25-1	TRBJ2-1	NA	NA	CASSEQTRGSYNEQFF	TGTGCCAGCAGTGAACAGACAAGGGGGTCCTACAATGAGCAGTTCTTC
TRBV25-1	TRBJ2-7	TRBD2	NA	CASSETSGGEQYF	TGTGCCAGCAGTGAAACTAGCGGAGGCGAGCAGTACTTC
TRBV2	TRBJ2-7	TRBD1	once	CASSDPRGNEQYF	TGTGCCAGCAGTGACCCCAGGGGGAACGAGCAGTACTTC
TRBV27	TRBJ2-3	TRBD1	NA	CASSLLGDSRTDTQYF	TGTGCCAGCAGCTTGTTGGGGGACAGCCGCACAGATACGCAGTATTTT
TRBV7-9	TRBJ1-2	NA	NA	CASSVAGGYTF	TGTGCCAGCAGCGTCGCAGGAGGCTACACCTTC
TRBV7-8	TRBJ2-7	NA	NA	CASSQPGTPYEQYF	TGTGCCAGCAGCCAACCCGGGACTCCCTACGAGCAGTACTTC
TRBV11-2	TRBJ2-3	NA	once	CASSLRGTRFSTDTQYF	TGTGCCAGCAGCTTAAGGGGGACCCGTTTTAGCACAGATACGCAGTATTTT